The 25 T cell receptor beta chains below were found in one sample sequenced in a study of T cell responses to AZD1222 COVID-19 vaccine. Data came from immunoSEQ multiplex PCR; TCRdb stores just in-frame clones and leaves some out. The data hold under 110,000 clones, with 80% to 95% observed a single time. The source material was peripheral blood, sampled 28 days after the second AZD1222 dose. These receptor sequences come from an adult who received the AZD1222 COVID-19 vaccine.

The J gene is TRBJ1-2, the V gene TRBV6-1; unclear D gene. This CDR3 contains 14 residues. V lost 1 base, J lost 4 bases, and 10 bases lay in between. Looked up from germline, CDR1 is MNHNS and CDR2 is SASEGT. The CDR3 sequence is CASSEVGDLYGYTF. Here the CDR3 DNA reads TGTGCCAGCAGTGAAGTAGGTGATCTCTATGGCTACACCTTC.

The genes are TRBV5-1 and TRBJ1-4; D unresolved. The V gene lost 0 bases and the J gene lost 6 bases, with 6 bases spanning the gap. The CDR3 is 13 residues long. Germline lookup yields CDR1 SGHRS and CDR2 YFSETQ. CDR3 in DNA: TGCGCCAGCAGCTTGGCCGCAGATGAAAAACTGTTTTTT. Protein product: CASSLAADEKLFF.

This chain connects TRBV10-3 to TRBJ1-1; TRBD1 might be the D (5 bases). Germline-derived CDR1 and CDR2 are ENHRY and SYGVKD. The CDR3 totals 12 residues. With 10 bases removed from V and 3 bases from J, the gap between germline ends came to 12 bases. CDR3 region: CASDRGDTEAFF. The CDR3 nucleotides read TGTGCCAGCGACAGAGGGGACACTGAAGCTTTCTTT.

This chain links TRBV11-2 with TRBJ1-1; D is uncertain. The CDR3 runs 15 residues. Germline V gene lookup returns CDR1 SGHAT and CDR2 FQNNGV. Trimming took off 4 bases at V and 3 bases at J, with 15 bases between the two ends. CDR3 in amino acids: CASSYTVRQYTEAFF. The CDR3 region has the DNA TGTGCCAGCAGCTATACGGTGAGGCAGTACACTGAAGCTTTCTTT.

The gene calls are TRBV9 and TRBJ2-2, with D maybe TRBD1 (6 bases). CDR1 is SGDLS and CDR2 is YYNGEE in the germline V gene. The CDR3 is made up of 15 amino acids. V gave up 6 bases and J gave up 5 bases, with 17 bases separating them. The CDR3 is CASTPDRSLTGELFF. The CDR3 nucleotides read TGTGCCAGCACCCCTGACAGGAGCCTTACCGGGGAGCTGTTTTTT.

This clone has more than one count but fewer than ten. The chain combines TRBV4-1 with TRBJ2-7, with D tentatively TRBD1 (6 bases). The germline gives CDR1 MGHRA, CDR2 YSYEKL. Trimming left V 4 bases short and J 3 bases short, with 13 bases between. This CDR3 is built from 14 residues. The DNA of the CDR3 is TGCGCCAGCAGCCTGTCAGACAGGATCTACGAGCAGTACTTC. It specifies CASSLSDRIYEQYF.

This chain uses TRBV7-9 with TRBJ2-7, with D maybe TRBD1 (6 bases). Germline loops: CDR1 SEHNR, CDR2 FQNEAQ (reference sequence). V was cut by 5 bases and J by 1 base, with 15 bases left in between. The CDR3 totals 15 residues. CDR3 in amino acids: CASSPKGGTSYEQYF. The CDR3, as DNA: TGTGCCAGCAGCCCAAAAGGGGGAACTTCCTACGAGCAGTACTTC. The whole variable domain, filled in from reference TRBV7-9 and TRBJ2-7, reads DTGVSQNPRHKITKRGQNVTFRCDPISEHNRLYWYRQTLGQGPEFLTYFQNEAQLEKSRLLSDRFSAERPKGSFSTLEIQRTEQGDSAMYLCASSPKGGTSYEQYFGPGTRLTVT.

The chain combines TRBV6-5 with TRBJ1-1; TRBD1 might be the D (5 bases). CDR1 is MNHEY and CDR2 is SVGAGI in the germline V gene. This CDR3 is 14 amino acids long. Trimming removed 6 bases at V and 3 bases at J, with 14 bases between. The CDR3 DNA sequence: TGTGCCAGCAGGGGGACTCTGCGGGACACTGAAGCTTTCTTT. Translation: CASRGTLRDTEAFF.

This clone occurred a few times. The chain is built from TRBV5-1 and TRBJ2-1; TRBD1 might be the D (5 bases). CDR1 SGHRS and CDR2 YFSETQ come from the germline V gene. Trimming shortened V by 4 bases and J by 6 bases, and 14 bases separated the two germline ends. This CDR3 spans 14 amino acids. CDR3: CASSGGAAINEQFF. In DNA, the CDR3 is TGCGCCAGCAGCGGTGGGGCAGCCATCAATGAGCAGTTCTTC.

J is TRBJ2-7 and V is TRBV9; D is possibly TRBD1 or TRBD2 (5 bases each). Trimming removed 4 bases at V and 6 bases at J, with 23 bases between. Germline-derived CDR1 and CDR2 are SGDLS and YYNGEE. The CDR3 covers 16 residues. CDR3 region: CASSSPLGTSDGEQYF. DNA for the CDR3: TGTGCCAGCAGCTCACCCCTCGGGACCTCCGACGGCGAGCAGTACTTC.

Comments on this clone: One end of the junction varies from germline; a read error may be responsible. J is TRBJ1-4 and V is TRBV5-1, with TRBD1 identical over 12 bases. Germline values: CDR1 SGHRS, CDR2 YFSETQ. The CDR3 loop spans 17 amino acids. CDR3 region: CARSLGQGATGDEKLFF. Here the CDR3 DNA reads TGCGCCCGCAGCTTGGGACAGGGGGCGACGGGGGATGAAAAACTGTTTTTT.

This clone was found a few times. The genes are TRBV6-4 and TRBJ1-2; the D is unclear. Trimming left V 0 bases short and J 4 bases short, with 6 bases between. The CDR3 covers 13 residues. Looked up from germline, CDR1 is MRHNA and CDR2 is SNTAGT. CDR3: CASSDSDGYGYTF. Written as DNA, the CDR3 is TGTGCCAGCAGTGACTCGGACGGCTATGGCTACACCTTC.

This clone was found once. The chain combines TRBV2 with TRBJ2-2; TRBD1 or TRBD2 may be the D gene (5 bases each). V shed 7 bases and J shed 6 bases, with 12 bases lying between them. CDR1 and CDR2 (germline): SNHLY, FYNNEI. The CDR3 contains 13 residues. The CDR3 reads CASKTTAAGELFF. The CDR3 region has the DNA TGTGCCAGCAAGACGACAGCGGCCGGGGAGCTGTTTTTT.

V and J are TRBV4-3 and TRBJ2-7, with TRBD2 matching 7 bases. J was trimmed by 0 bases and V by 3 bases; bases with no gene match: 8. Germline values: CDR1 LGHNA, CDR2 YSLEER. The CDR3 has 16 residues. CDR3 nucleotide sequence: TGCGCCAGCAGCCACCACCGGGACTATCCCTCCTACGAGCAGTACTTC. Its protein is CASSHHRDYPSYEQYF.

The V gene is TRBV9, the J gene TRBJ1-6; possible D gene TRBD1, 5 bases. Per germline, CDR1 SGDLS and CDR2 YYNGEE. Between the trimmed V and J ends, which lost 0 bases and 10 bases, there was a span of 14 bases. This CDR3 comprises 15 residues. The CDR3 region has the DNA TGTGCCAGCAGCGTAGACGGTCGGGGGGACTCACCCCTCCACTTT. It encodes CASSVDGRGDSPLHF. Based on the CDR3 plus reference TRBV9 and TRBJ1-6, the full variable domain is DSGVTQTPKHLITATGQRVTLRCSPRSGDLSVYWYQQSLDQGLQFLIQYYNGEERAKGNILERFSAQQFPDLHSELNLSSLELGDSALYFCASSVDGRGDSPLHFGNGTRLTVT.

V is TRBV13 and J is TRBJ2-1, with D possibly being TRBD2 (7 bases). The CDR3 has 17 residues. V was cut by 3 bases and J by 6 bases, with 21 bases left in between. The germline CDR1 and CDR2 sequences are PRHDT and FYEKMQ (reference sequence). The CDR3 reads CASSFSLGGRPPNEQFF. CDR3 sequence (DNA): TGTGCCAGCAGCTTTTCCCTGGGGGGGCGCCCCCCCAATGAGCAGTTCTTC.

This CDR3 reads CAISESSTSSYNEQFF. The CDR3 DNA reads as TGTGCCATCAGTGAGTCGAGTACTAGCTCCTACAATGAGCAGTTCTTC. The rearrangement joins TRBV10-3 to TRBJ2-1, with a weak D call TRBD2 (5 bases). The germline V and J ends were trimmed by 0 bases and 0 bases, with 9 bases remaining between them. From germline, CDR1 is ENHRY and CDR2 SYGVKD. The CDR3 has 16 amino acids.

The chain is built from TRBV14 and TRBJ1-6; TRBD1 matches 9 bases. CDR1 and CDR2 (germline): SGHDN, FVKESK. V lost 5 bases to trimming and J lost 7 bases; unmatched junction nucleotides: 6. CDR3 length: 15 amino acids. In DNA, the CDR3 is TGTGCCAGCAGCGAAAGGGACAGGGACAATTCACCCCTCCACTTT. It is translated as CASSERDRDNSPLHF. The whole variable domain, filled in from reference TRBV14 and TRBJ1-6, reads EAGVTQFPSHSVIEKGQTVTLRCDPISGHDNLYWYRRVMGKEIKFLLHFVKESKQDESGMPNNRFLAERTGGTYSTLKVQPAELEDSGVYFCASSERDRDNSPLHFGNGTRLTVT.

The chain joins TRBV23-1 to TRBJ1-5, with D unclear. TRBV23-1 is recorded as an ORF, its role being uncertain. The V and J ends lost 7 bases and 5 bases respectively, with 9 bases between them. The CDR3 is made up of 12 amino acids. The chain's CDR3 is CASIRSDQPQHF. The CDR3 nucleotides read TGCGCCAGCATACGGAGCGATCAGCCCCAGCATTTT.

The rearrangement joins TRBV5-1 to TRBJ1-4; D uncertain. CDR3 size: 15 residues. Germline V lookup: CDR1 SGHRS, CDR2 YFSETQ. V lost 2 bases, J lost 0 bases, and 8 bases lay in between. CDR3 bases: TGCGCCAGCAGCTTTAACGGACCAACTAATGAAAAACTGTTTTTT. Its translation is CASSFNGPTNEKLFF.

The chain has TRBV9 and TRBJ2-2, with 12 bases aligning to TRBD2. J lost 2 bases, V lost 6 bases, and 5 bases had no gene match. The CDR3 length is 16 residues. CDR1 SGDLS and CDR2 YYNGEE come from the germline V gene. As DNA, the CDR3 is TGTGCCAGCACCGGACTAGCGGGGACCAACACCGGGGAGCTGTTTTTT. As protein: CASTGLAGTNTGELFF.

The chain is built from TRBV27 and TRBJ2-3; 7 bases align to TRBD1. There are 16 residues in the CDR3. V lost 6 bases, J lost 6 bases, and 15 bases stayed unmatched. CDR1 and CDR2 (germline): MNHEY, SMNVEV (reference sequence). The CDR3 DNA sequence: TGTGCCAGCAGCCCGACAGGGTACTTGTTCACCGATACGCAGTATTTT. This sequence encodes CASSPTGYLFTDTQYF.

The CDR3 loop reads CASSWDRPNTEAFF. Written as DNA, the CDR3 is TGTGCCAGCAGCTGGGACAGGCCTAACACTGAAGCTTTCTTT. The chain has TRBV5-6 and TRBJ1-1, with 8 bases matching TRBD1. CDR3 length equals 14 residues. J was trimmed by 2 bases and V by 3 bases; bases with no gene match: 3. Germline V gives CDR1 SGHDT, CDR2 YYEEEE.

This clone turned up a few times. CDR3 nucleotides: TGTGCCAGCACCCACCAAACACAGCTCATGAACACTGAAGCTTTCTTT. Amino acid sequence: CASTHQTQLMNTEAFF. This chain uses TRBV5-5 with TRBJ1-1; D uncertain. With 6 bases removed from V and 0 bases from J, the gap between germline ends came to 18 bases. The CDR3 runs 16 residues. CDR1 and CDR2 (germline): SGHKS, YYEKEE (reference sequence).

The rearrangement uses TRBV6-2 or TRBV6-3 and TRBJ1-2, with D unresolved. The CDR3 has 16 residues. Germline V lookup: CDR1 MNHEY, CDR2 SVGEGT. Deletions cut 0 bases from V and 0 bases from J, with 11 bases between. The CDR3 bases are TGTGCCAGCAGTTACTCGGAGTCAGGTGCTAACTATGGCTACACCTTC. Its translation: CASSYSESGANYGYTF.